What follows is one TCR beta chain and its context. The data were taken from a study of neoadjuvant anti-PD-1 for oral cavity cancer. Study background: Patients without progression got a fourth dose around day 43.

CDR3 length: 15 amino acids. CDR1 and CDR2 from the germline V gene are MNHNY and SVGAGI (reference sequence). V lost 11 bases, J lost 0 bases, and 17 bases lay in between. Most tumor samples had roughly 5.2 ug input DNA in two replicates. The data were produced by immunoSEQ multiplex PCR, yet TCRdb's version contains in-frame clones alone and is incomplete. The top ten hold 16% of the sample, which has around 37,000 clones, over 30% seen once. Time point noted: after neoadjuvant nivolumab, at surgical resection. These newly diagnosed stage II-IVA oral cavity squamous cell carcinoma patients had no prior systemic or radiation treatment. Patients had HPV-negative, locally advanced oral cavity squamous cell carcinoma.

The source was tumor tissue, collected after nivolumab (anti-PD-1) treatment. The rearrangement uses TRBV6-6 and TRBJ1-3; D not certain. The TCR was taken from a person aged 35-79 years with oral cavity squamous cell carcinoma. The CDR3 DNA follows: TGTGCCCCCTGTCGCAATGGCTTCTCTGGAAACACCATATATTTT. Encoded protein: CAPCRNGFSGNTIYF.